The entry that follows covers one T cell receptor beta chain sequence. CDR3 length equals 18 residues. This entry is derived from a study of blood T cell repertoires in COVID-19. Some clones are missing from TCRdb's copy, which holds only in-frame ones; the method was immunoSEQ multiplex PCR. The sample includes 150,000 to 200,000 clones, approximately 80% seen only once; the top ten take about 6%. This clonotype originated in a man aged 35-49 years who had recovered from COVID-19. The genes are TRBV21-1 and TRBJ1-3. TRBV21-1 is recorded as a pseudogene. Source material: PBMCs or T cells enriched from blood (not recorded which). CDR3 nucleotide sequence: TGTGCCAGCAGCAATACCGCCCGGGACTGGAGCTCTGGAAACACCATATATTTT. It yields the protein CASSNTARDWSSGNTIYF.